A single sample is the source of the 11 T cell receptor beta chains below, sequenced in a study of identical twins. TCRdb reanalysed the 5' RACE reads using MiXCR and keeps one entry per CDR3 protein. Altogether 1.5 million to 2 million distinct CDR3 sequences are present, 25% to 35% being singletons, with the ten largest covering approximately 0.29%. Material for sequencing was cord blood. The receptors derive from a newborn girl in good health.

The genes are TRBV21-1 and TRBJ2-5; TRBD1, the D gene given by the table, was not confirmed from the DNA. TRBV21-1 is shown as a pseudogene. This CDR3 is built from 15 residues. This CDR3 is CASSKGGQGKETQYF. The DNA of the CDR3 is TGTGCCAGCAGCAAAGGCGGACAGGGGAAAGAGACCCAGTACTTC.

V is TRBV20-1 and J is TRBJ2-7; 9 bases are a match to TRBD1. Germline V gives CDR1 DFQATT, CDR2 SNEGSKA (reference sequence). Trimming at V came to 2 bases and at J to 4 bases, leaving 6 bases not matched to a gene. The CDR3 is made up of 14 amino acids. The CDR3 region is CSARRDRVAYEQYF. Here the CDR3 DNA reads TGCAGTGCTAGACGGGACAGGGTTGCGTACGAGCAGTACTTC.

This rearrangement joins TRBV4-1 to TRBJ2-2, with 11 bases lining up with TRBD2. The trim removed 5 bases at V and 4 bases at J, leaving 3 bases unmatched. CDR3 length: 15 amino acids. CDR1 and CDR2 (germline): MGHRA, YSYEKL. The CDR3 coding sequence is TGCGCCAGCAGCAAACTAGCGGGAGTCACCGGGGAGCTGTTTTTT. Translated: CASSKLAGVTGELFF.

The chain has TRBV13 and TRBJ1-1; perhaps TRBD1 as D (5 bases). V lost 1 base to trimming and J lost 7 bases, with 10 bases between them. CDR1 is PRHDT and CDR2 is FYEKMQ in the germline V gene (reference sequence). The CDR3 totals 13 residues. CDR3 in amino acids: CASSLVRGSEAFF. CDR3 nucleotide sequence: TGTGCCAGCAGCTTAGTGCGGGGGAGTGAAGCTTTCTTT.

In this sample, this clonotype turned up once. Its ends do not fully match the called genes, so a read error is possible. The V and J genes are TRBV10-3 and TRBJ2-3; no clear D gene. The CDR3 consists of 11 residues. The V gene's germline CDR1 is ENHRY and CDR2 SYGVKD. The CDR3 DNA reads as TGTGCCATCGGGCTTATAGATTCGCAGTATTTT. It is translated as CAIGLIDSQYF.

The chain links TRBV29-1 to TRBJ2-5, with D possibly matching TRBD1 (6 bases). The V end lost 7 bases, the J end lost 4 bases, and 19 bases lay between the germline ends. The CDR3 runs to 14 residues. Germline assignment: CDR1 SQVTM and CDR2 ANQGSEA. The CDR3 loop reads CSAPQGRGGETQYF. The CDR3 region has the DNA TGCAGCGCTCCCCAAGGACGAGGGGGAGAGACCCAGTACTTC.

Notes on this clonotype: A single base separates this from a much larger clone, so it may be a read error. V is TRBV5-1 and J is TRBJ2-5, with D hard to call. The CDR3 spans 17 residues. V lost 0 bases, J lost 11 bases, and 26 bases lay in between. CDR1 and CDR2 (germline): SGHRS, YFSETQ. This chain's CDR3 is CASSLGASVPRLNEQYF. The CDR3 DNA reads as TGCGCCAGCAGCTTGGGGGCCTCCGTCCCTCGGCTCAATGAGCAGTACTTC.

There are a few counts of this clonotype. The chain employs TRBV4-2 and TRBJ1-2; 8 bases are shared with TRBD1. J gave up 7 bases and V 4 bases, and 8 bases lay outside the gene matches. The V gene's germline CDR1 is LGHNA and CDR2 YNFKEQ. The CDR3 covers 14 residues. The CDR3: CASSPTGAEGGYTF. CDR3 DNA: TGTGCCAGCAGCCCGACAGGGGCCGAGGGTGGCTACACCTTC.

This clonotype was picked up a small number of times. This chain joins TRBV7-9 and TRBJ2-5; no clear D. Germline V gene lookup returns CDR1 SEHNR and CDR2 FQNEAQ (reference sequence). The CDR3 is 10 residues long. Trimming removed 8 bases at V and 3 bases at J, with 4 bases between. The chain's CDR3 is CASAEETQYF. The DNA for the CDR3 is TGTGCCAGCGCAGAAGAGACCCAGTACTTC.

CDR3 nucleotide sequence: TGTGCCAGCAGCCAGACAGGTCACGAGACCCAGTACTTC. Its translation is CASSQTGHETQYF. The gene calls are TRBV5-4 and TRBJ2-5; D might be TRBD1 (6 bases). The CDR3 runs to 13 residues. Looked up from germline, CDR1 is SGHNT and CDR2 is YYREEE (reference sequence). Trimming pared 4 bases from V and 5 bases from J, leaving 12 bases between.

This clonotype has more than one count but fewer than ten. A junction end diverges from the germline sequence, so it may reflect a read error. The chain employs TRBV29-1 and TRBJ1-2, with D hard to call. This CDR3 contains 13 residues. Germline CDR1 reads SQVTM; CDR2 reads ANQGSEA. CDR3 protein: CSVDWGTNYSYTF. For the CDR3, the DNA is TGCAGCGTTGATTGGGGAACTAACTATAGCTACACCTTC.